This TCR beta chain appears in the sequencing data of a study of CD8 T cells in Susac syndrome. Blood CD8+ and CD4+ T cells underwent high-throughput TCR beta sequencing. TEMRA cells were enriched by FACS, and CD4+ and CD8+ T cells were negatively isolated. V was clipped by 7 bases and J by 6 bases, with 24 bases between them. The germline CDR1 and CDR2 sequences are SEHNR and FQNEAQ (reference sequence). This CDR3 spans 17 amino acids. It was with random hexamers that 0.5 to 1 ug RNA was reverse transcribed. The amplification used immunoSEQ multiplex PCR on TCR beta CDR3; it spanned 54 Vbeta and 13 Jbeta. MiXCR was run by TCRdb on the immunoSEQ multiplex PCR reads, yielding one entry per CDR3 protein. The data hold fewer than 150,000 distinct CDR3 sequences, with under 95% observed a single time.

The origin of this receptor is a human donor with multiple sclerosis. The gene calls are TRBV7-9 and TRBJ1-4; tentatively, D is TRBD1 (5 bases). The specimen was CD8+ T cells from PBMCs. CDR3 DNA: TGTGCCAGCATCTCAAACGAGAGGGGCCCACGGCATGAAAAACTGTTTTTT. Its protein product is CASISNERGPRHEKLFF. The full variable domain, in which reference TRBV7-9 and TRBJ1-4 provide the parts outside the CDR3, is DTGVSQNPRHKITKRGQNVTFRCDPISEHNRLYWYRQTLGQGPEFLTYFQNEAQLEKSRLLSDRFSAERPKGSFSTLEIQRTEQGDSAMYLCASISNERGPRHEKLFFGSGTQLSVL.